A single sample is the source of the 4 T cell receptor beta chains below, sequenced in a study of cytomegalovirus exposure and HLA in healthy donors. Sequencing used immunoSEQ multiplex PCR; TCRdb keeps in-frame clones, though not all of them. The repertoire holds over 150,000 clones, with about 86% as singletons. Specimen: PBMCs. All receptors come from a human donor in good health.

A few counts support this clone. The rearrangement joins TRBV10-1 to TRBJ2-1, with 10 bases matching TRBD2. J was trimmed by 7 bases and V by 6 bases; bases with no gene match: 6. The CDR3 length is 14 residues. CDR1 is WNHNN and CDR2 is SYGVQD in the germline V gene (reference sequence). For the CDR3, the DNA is TGCGCCAGCAGATCTAGCGGGAGTTCTAATGAGCAGTTCTTC. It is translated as CASRSSGSSNEQFF.

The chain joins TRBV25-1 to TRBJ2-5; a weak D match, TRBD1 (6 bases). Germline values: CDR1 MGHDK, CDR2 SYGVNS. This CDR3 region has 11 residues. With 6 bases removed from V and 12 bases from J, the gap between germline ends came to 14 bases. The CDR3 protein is CASSPGDTEYF. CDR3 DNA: TGTGCCAGCAGCCCTGGGGACACGGAGTACTTC.

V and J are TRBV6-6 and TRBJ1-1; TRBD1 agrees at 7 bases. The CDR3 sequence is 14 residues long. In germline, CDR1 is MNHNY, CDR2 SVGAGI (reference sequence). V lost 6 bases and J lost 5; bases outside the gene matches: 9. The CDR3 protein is CASRSDRVETEAFF. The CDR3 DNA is TGTGCCAGCAGAAGTGACAGGGTTGAAACTGAAGCTTTCTTT.

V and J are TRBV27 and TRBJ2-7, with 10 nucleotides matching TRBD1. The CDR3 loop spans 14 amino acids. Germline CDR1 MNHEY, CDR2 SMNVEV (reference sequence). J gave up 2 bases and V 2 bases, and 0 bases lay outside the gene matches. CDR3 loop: CASSLGTGAYEQYF. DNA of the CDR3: TGTGCCAGCAGTTTAGGGACAGGGGCCTACGAGCAGTACTTC.